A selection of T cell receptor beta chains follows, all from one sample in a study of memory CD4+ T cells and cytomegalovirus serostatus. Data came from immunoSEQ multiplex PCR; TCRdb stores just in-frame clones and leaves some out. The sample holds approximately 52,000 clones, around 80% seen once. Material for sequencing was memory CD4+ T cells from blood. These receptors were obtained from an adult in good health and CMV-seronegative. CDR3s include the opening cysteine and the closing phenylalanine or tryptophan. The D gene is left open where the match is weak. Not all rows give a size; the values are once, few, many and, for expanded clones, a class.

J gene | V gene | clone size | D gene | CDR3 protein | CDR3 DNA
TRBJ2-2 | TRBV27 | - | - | CASSLFRLASGELFF | TGTGCCAGCAGTTTATTTCGTCTAGCGTCCGGGGAGCTGTTTTTT
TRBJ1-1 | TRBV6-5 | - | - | CASSTYTEAFF | TGTGCCAGCAGTACTTACACTGAAGCTTTCTTT
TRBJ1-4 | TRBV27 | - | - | CASSPFGVQGLNEKLFF | TGTGCCAGCAGTCCCTTCGGAGTACAGGGTTTAAATGAAAAACTGTTTTTT
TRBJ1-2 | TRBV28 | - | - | CASSLFQLGYTF | TGTGCCAGCAGTTTGTTTCAGCTGGGCTACACCTTC
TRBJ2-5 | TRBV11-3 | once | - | CASSDGWGEETQYF | TGTGCCAGCAGCGACGGTTGGGGGGAAGAGACCCAGTACTTC
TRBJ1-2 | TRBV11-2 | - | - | CASSSPGRLAYGYTF | TGTGCCAGCAGCTCCCCAGGGCGGCTCGCCTATGGCTACACCTTC
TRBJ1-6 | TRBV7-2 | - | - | CASRTTGTANSPLHF | TGTGCCAGCAGAACTACCGGGACGGCCAATTCACCCCTCCACTTT
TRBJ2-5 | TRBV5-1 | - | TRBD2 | CASSSTRLAGVQIQETQYF | TGCGCCAGCAGCTCCACGAGACTAGCGGGGGTACAGATTCAAGAGACCCAGTACTTC
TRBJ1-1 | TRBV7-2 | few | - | CASSLEGGNTEAFF | TGTGCCAGCAGCTTAGAGGGTGGGAACACTGAAGCTTTCTTT
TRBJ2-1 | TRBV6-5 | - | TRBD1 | CASSYWAGGLYNEQFF | TGTGCCAGCAGTTACTGGGCAGGGGGCCTTTACAATGAGCAGTTCTTC
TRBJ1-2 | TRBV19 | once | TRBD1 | CASSKGTGSDYGYTF | TGTGCCAGTAGTAAAGGGACAGGGTCGGACTATGGCTACACCTTC
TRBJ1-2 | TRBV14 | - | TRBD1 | CASSDGQGVRHGYTF | TGTGCCAGCAGCGACGGACAGGGAGTAAGACATGGCTACACCTTC
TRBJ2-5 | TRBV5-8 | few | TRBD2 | CASSLAGGPEGETQYF | TGTGCCAGCAGTTTAGCGGGGGGGCCGGAGGGAGAGACCCAGTACTTC
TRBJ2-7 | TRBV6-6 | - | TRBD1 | CASSSRQGMVHEQYF | TGTGCCAGCAGCTCCCGACAGGGGATGGTCCACGAGCAGTACTTC
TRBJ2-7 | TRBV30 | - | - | CAWEPYRNF | TGTGCCTGGGAGCCCTACCGGAACTTC
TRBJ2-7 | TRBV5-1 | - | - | CASSLGAYEQYF | TGCGCCAGCAGCTTGGGGGCGTACGAGCAGTACTTC
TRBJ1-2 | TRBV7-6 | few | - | CASSRNQLTYNYTF | TGTGCCAGCAGCCGCAACCAATTGACCTATAACTACACCTTC
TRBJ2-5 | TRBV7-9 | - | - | CASSLQETQYF | TGTGCCAGCAGCTTACAAGAGACCCAGTACTTC
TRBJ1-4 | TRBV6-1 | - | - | CASSDGAGSNEKLFF | TGTGCCAGCAGTGATGGAGCAGGATCTAATGAAAAACTGTTTTTT
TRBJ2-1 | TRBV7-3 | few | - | CASSPPPPLSYNEQFF | TGTGCCAGCAGCCCGCCCCCACCACTATCCTACAATGAGCAGTTCTTC